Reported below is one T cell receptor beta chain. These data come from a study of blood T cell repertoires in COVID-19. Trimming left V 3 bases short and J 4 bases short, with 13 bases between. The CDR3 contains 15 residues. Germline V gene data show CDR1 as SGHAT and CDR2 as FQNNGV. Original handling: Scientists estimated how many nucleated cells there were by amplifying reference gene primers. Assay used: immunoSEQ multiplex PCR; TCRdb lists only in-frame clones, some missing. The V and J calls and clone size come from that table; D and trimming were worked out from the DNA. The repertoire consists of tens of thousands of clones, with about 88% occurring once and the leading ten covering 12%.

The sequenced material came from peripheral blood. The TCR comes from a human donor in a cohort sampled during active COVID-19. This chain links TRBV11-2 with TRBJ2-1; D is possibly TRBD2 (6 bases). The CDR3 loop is CASSFEAGGYNEQFF. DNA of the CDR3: TGTGCCAGCAGCTTTGAAGCGGGCGGATACAATGAGCAGTTCTTC.